This TCR beta chain was recorded in a study of early T cells in non-severe SARS-CoV-2 infection. Study summary: Sequencing targeted bulk RNA from unsorted whole blood, leaving chains unpaired. Study-level results: Anti-spike CD8 responses were favored in VDJdb matching, and private and CD4 specificities were missed.

The sample holds many counts of this clonotype. Its antigen remains unidentified. The V gene's germline CDR1 is SEHNR and CDR2 FQNEAQ (reference sequence). V shed 9 bases, J shed 2 bases, and the junction held 6 bases outside the gene matches. There are 15 residues in the CDR3. Attached unique molecular identifiers marked individual cDNA molecules. TCRdb re-called the 5' RACE reads through MiXCR, storing one row per CDR3 protein. The profile shows about 48,000 distinct CDR3 sequences, about 12% of them singletons. The sequenced material came from whole blood. The chain is built from TRBV7-9 and TRBJ1-6, with 8 bases aligning to TRBD1. This TCR came from an adult who was a healthcare worker with PCR-confirmed SARS-CoV-2 infection or an uninfected control (not recorded which). CDR3 sequence (DNA): TGTGCCAGTGAGACAGGGGTGGCCTATAATTCACCCCTCCACTTT. Residues: CASETGVAYNSPLHF.